The 9 T cell receptor beta chains reported below all come from one sample, sequenced in a study of T cells after yellow fever vaccination. TCRdb redid the calling of the 5' RACE reads with MiXCR, one entry per CDR3 protein. The sample has approximately 580,000 distinct CDR3 sequences; about a sixth are singletons. The material sequenced was PBMCs, taken about 5 days after the first yellow fever vaccination. The receptor set was obtained from a man aged 18 to 29 who received the YFV17D yellow fever vaccine.

The genes are TRBV7-9 and TRBJ1-2, with D possibly matching TRBD1 (5 bases). Germline-derived CDR1 and CDR2 are SEHNR and FQNEAQ (reference sequence). Between the trimmed V and J ends, which lost 6 bases and 5 bases, there was a span of 13 bases. CDR3 length: 13 amino acids. In nucleotides, the CDR3 is TGTGCCAGCAGTCTCGACAGAAGATATGGCTACACCTTC. Translated, it gives CASSLDRRYGYTF.

This clonotype appeared once. The genes are TRBV19 and TRBJ1-5; D might be TRBD1 (6 bases). Germline V CDR1 and CDR2: LNHDA, SQIVND (reference sequence). The CDR3 totals 15 residues. Trimming took off 3 bases at V and 3 bases at J, with 12 bases between the two ends. The CDR3 DNA sequence: TGTGCCAGTAGTATCGTCGGGGGGGCCAATCAGCCCCAGCATTTT. Amino acids: CASSIVGGANQPQHF.

This clonotype was found a few times. The V and J genes are TRBV21-1 and TRBJ2-7. TRBV21-1 is annotated as a pseudogene. The CDR3 is made up of 14 amino acids. The CDR3 DNA sequence: TGTGCCAGCAGCAAAGGGACAGGGCTCTACGAGCAGTACGTC. Its protein is CASSKGTGLYEQYV.

This clonotype was detected only a few times. The chain has TRBV5-6 and TRBJ1-5; TRBD1 is a possible D gene (6 bases). V lost 1 base and J 4 bases, leaving 9 bases between the germline ends. This CDR3 spans 14 amino acids. The germline gives CDR1 SGHDT, CDR2 YYEEEE. Here the CDR3 DNA reads TGTGCCAGCAGCTTGTGGGGGCTGAATCAGCCCCAGCATTTT. Translated: CASSLWGLNQPQHF.

This clonotype was picked up a small number of times. The rearrangement links TRBV27 to TRBJ1-2; D not resolved. Trimming pared 6 bases from V and 2 bases from J, leaving 10 bases between. CDR3 length equals 13 residues. Germline V CDR1 and CDR2: MNHEY, SMNVEV (reference sequence). CDR3 sequence reads: CASRDRSNYGYTF. CDR3 sequence (DNA): TGTGCCAGCAGAGACCGGAGCAACTATGGCTACACCTTC.

The CDR3 spells CAWSGRPWGNYGYTF. CDR3 in DNA: TGTGCCTGGAGTGGGCGGCCATGGGGCAACTATGGCTACACCTTC. The chain links TRBV30 to TRBJ1-2; perhaps TRBD1 as D (5 bases). The germline V gene encodes CDR1 GTSNPN and CDR2 SVGIG (reference sequence). Trimming pared 1 base from V and 2 bases from J, leaving 14 bases between. CDR3 length: 15 residues.

The gene calls are TRBV4-3 and TRBJ2-2; D possibly corresponds to TRBD2 (6 bases). With 0 bases removed from V and 7 bases from J, the gap between germline ends came to 15 bases. The CDR3 is 16 residues long. The germline V gene encodes CDR1 LGHNA and CDR2 YSLEER. The CDR3 protein is CASSQDRRGRDGELFF. The CDR3 DNA follows: TGCGCCAGCAGCCAAGATCGGAGGGGCCGGGACGGGGAGCTGTTTTTT.

This clonotype came up a few times. The chain has TRBV4-1 and TRBJ2-3; no clear D. Germline CDR1 and CDR2: MGHRA and YSYEKL. The CDR3 extends over 16 amino acids. V lost 0 bases, J lost 2 bases, and 12 bases lay in between. This CDR3 reads CASSQDVAGPTDTQYF. For the CDR3, the DNA is TGCGCCAGCAGCCAAGATGTAGCAGGACCCACAGATACGCAGTATTTT.

The gene calls are TRBV20-1 and TRBJ2-7; tentatively, D is TRBD2 (7 bases). V dropped 5 bases and J dropped 5 bases, with 19 bases sitting between them. Germline V gives CDR1 DFQATT, CDR2 SNEGSKA (reference sequence). This CDR3 contains 14 residues. This CDR3 is CSALRGGIVHEQYF. In nucleotides, the CDR3 is TGCAGTGCTCTAAGGGGGGGGATCGTACACGAGCAGTACTTC.